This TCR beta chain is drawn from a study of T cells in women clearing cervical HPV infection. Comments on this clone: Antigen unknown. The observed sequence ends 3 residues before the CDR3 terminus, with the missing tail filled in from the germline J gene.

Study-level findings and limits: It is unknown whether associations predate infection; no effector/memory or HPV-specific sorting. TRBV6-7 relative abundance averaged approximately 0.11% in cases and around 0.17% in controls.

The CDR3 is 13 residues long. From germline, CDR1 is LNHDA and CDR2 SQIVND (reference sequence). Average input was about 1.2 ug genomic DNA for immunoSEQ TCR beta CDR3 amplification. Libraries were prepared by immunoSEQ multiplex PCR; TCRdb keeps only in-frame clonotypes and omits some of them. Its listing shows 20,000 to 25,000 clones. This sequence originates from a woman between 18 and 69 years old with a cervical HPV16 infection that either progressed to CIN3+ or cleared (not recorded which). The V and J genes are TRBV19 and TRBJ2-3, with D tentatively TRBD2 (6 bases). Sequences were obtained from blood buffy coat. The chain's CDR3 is CASSNGGSQPQYF. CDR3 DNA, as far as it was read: TGTGCCAGTAGTAATGGGGGGAGCCAGCCG.